This T cell receptor beta chain was sequenced for a study of response to subunit inactivated influenza vaccine. TCRdb analysed the RT-PCR reads with MiXCR anew, one entry per CDR3 protein. The sample gives 600,000 to 850,000 distinct CDR3 sequences, around 15% of which show up once; 7.5% to 8% is in the top ten. V was clipped by 4 bases and J by 4 bases, with 13 bases between them. Looked up from germline, CDR1 is DFQATT and CDR2 is SNEGSKA (reference sequence). This CDR3 contains 14 residues. This TCR came from a man aged 45-65 years who received an inactivated influenza vaccine. Sequencing used PBMCs from blood, obtained 14 to 15 days before vaccination. This chain links TRBV20-1 with TRBJ2-2; maybe TRBD1 (6 bases). The CDR3 DNA sequence: TGCAGTGCTAACAGGGCGGTGAGCACCGGGGAGCTGTTTTTT. Protein product: CSANRAVSTGELFF.